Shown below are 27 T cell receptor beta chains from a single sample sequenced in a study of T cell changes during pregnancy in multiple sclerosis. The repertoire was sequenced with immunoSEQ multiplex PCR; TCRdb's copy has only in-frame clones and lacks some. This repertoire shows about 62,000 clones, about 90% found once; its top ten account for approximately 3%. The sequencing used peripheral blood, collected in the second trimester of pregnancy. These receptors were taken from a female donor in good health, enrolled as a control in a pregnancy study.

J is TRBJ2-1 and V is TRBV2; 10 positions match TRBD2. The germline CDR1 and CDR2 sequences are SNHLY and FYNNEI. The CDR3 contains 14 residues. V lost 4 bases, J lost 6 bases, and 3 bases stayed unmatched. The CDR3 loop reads CASSVSSGGNEQFF. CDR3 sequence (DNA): TGTGCCAGCAGTGTGTCTAGCGGGGGCAATGAGCAGTTCTTC.

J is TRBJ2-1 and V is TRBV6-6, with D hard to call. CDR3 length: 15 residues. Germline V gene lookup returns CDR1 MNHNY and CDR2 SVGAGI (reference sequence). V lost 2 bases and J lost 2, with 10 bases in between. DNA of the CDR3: TGTGCCAGCAGTTACGGGCTTCTGCCCTACAATGAGCAGTTCTTC. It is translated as CASSYGLLPYNEQFF.

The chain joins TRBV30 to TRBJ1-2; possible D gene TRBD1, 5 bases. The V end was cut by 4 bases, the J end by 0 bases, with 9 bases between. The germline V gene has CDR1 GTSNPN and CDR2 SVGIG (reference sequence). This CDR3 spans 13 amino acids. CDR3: CAWNSGSNYGYTF. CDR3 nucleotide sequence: TGTGCCTGGAACTCAGGGTCTAACTATGGCTACACCTTC.

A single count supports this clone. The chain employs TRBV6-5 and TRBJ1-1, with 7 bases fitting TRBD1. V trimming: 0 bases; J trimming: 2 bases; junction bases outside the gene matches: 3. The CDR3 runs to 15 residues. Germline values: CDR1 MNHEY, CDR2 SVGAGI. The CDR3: CASSYSGTVNTEAFF. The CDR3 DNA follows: TGTGCCAGCAGTTACTCCGGGACAGTCAACACTGAAGCTTTCTTT.

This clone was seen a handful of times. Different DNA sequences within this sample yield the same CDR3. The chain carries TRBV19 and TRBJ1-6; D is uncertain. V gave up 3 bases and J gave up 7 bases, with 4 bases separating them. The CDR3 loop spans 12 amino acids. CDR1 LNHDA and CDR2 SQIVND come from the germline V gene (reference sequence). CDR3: CASSIPNSPLHF. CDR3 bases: TGTGCCAGTAGTATTCCGAATTCACCCCTCCACTTT.

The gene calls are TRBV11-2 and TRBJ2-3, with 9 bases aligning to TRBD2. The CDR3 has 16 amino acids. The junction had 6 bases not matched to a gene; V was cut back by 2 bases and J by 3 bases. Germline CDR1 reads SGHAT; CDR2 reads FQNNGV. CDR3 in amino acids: CASSLLNLAGTDTQYF. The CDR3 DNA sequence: TGTGCCAGCAGCTTACTTAATCTAGCGGGAACAGATACGCAGTATTTT.

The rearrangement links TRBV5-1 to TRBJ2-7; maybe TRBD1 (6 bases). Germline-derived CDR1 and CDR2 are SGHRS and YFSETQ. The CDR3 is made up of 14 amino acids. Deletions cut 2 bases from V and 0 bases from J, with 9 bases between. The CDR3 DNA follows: TGCGCCAGCAGCTTACACAGGGACTCCTACGAGCAGTACTTC. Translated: CASSLHRDSYEQYF.

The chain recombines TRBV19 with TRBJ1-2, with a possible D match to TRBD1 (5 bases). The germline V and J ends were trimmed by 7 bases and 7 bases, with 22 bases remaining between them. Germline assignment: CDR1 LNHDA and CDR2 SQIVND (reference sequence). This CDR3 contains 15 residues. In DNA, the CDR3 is TGTGCCAGTACCCCCACAGGACCTCTCGGGGGTGGCTACACCTTC. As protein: CASTPTGPLGGGYTF.

CDR3 DNA: TGTGCCAGCAGTGGAGCTCTGACAGGAGGATTGACCCAGTACTTC. Translating gives CASSGALTGGLTQYF. The V and J genes are TRBV6-6 and TRBJ2-5; D might be TRBD1 (6 bases). The germline V gene has CDR1 MNHNY and CDR2 SVGAGI (reference sequence). The CDR3 is made up of 15 amino acids. V gave up 5 bases and J gave up 7 bases, with 20 bases separating them.

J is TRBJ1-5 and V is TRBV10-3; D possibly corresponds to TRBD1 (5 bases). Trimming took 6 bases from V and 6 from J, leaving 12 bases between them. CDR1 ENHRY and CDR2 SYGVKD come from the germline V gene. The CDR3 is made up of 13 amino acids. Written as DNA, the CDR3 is TGTGCCATCAGGGGATCGGACACTCAGCCCCAGCATTTT. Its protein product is CAIRGSDTQPQHF.

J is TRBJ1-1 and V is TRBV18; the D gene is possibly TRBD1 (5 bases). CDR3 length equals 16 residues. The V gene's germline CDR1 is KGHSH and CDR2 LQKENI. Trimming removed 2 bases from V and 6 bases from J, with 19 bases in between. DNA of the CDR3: TGTGCCAGCTCACCATGGTCCGGGCCCCAGGGCTCTGAAGCTTTCTTT. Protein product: CASSPWSGPQGSEAFF.

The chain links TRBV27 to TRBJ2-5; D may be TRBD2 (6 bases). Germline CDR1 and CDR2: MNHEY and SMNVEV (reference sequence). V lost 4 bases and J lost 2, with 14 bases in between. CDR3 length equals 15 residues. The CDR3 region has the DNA TGTGCCAGCAGTTCCCCCAGCGCGGGGCAAGAGACCCAGTACTTC. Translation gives CASSSPSAGQETQYF.

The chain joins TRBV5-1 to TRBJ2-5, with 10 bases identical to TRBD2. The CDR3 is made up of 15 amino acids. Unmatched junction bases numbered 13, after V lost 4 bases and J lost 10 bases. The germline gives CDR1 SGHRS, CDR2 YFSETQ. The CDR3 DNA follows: TGCGCCAGCAGCCAACAGGGGCTAGCGGGAGACCTCCAGTACTTC. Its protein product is CASSQQGLAGDLQYF.

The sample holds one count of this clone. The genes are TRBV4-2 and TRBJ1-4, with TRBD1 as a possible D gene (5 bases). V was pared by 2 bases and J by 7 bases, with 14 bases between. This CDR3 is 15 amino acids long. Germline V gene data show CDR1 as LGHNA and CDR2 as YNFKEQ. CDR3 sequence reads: CASSQTEGPSEKLFF. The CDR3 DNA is TGTGCCAGCAGCCAAACGGAGGGGCCTAGTGAAAAACTGTTTTTT.

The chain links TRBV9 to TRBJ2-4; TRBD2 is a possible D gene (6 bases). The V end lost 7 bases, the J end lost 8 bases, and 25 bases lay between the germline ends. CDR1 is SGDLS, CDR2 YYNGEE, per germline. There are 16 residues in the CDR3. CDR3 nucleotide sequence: TGTGCCAGCGGAAGTCGGGGAGGAAGCGGTAGTGACATTCAGTACTTC. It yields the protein CASGSRGGSGSDIQYF.

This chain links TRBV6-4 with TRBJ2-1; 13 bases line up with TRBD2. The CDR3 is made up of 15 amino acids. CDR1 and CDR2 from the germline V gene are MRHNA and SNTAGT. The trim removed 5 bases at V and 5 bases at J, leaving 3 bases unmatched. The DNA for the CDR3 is TGTGCCAGCAGTTTTGGACTAGCGGGGGACAATGAGCAGTTCTTC. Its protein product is CASSFGLAGDNEQFF.

CDR3 loop: CASSDFQGYRNTIYF. The CDR3 DNA is TGTGCCAGCAGTGACTTTCAGGGGTATAGAAACACCATATATTTT. The chain combines TRBV6-1 with TRBJ1-3; D perhaps matches TRBD1 (6 bases). Germline V CDR1 and CDR2: MNHNS, SASEGT. The V and J ends lost 3 bases and 5 bases respectively, with 14 bases between them. The length of the CDR3 is 15 residues.

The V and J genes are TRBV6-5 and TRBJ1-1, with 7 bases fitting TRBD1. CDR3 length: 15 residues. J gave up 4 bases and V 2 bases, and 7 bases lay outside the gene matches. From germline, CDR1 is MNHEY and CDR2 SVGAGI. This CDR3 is CASSYLSGGGTEAFF. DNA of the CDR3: TGTGCCAGCAGTTACCTATCAGGGGGTGGCACTGAAGCTTTCTTT.

In nucleotides, the CDR3 is TGTGCCAGCAGCCGTGGGACTAGCGGGGGGGCAGATACGCAGTATTTT. It codes for CASSRGTSGGADTQYF. The chain uses TRBV4-2 and TRBJ2-3; 16 nucleotides match TRBD2. This CDR3 region has 16 residues. CDR1 LGHNA and CDR2 YNFKEQ come from the germline V gene. The V gene end was trimmed by 4 bases and the J gene end by 4 bases; junction bases not matched to a gene: 2.

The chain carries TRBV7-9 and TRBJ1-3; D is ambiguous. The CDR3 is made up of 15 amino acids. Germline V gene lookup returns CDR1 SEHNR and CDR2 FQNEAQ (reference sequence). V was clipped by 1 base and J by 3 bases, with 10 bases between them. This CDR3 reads CASSLGGDLGNTIYF. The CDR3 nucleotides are TGTGCCAGCAGCTTAGGGGGAGACCTTGGAAACACCATATATTTT.

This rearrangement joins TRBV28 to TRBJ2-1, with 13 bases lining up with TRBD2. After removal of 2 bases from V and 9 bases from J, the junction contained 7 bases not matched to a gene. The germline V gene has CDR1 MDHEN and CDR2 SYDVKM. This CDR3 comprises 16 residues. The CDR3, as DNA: TGTGCCAGCAGTTTACAGGGACTAGCGGGATTCCCTGAGCAGTTCTTC. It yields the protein CASSLQGLAGFPEQFF.

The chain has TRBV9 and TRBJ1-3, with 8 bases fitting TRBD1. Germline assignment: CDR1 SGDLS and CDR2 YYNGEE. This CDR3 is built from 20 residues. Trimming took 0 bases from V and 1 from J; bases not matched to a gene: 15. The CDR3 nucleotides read TGTGCCAGCAGCGTAGACGGAGGGTTATTTTGGACAGGGTCTGGAAACACCATATATTTT. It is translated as CASSVDGGLFWTGSGNTIYF. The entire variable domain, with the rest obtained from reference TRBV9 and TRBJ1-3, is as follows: DSGVTQTPKHLITATGQRVTLRCSPRSGDLSVYWYQQSLDQGLQFLIQYYNGEERAKGNILERFSAQQFPDLHSELNLSSLELGDSALYFCASSVDGGLFWTGSGNTIYFGEGSWLTVV.

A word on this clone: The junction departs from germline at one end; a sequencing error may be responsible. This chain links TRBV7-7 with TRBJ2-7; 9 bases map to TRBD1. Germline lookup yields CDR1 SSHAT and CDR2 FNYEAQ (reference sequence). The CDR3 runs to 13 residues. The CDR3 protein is CASSSDRGYEQYF. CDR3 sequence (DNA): TGTGCTAGCAGCTCGGACAGGGGCTACGAGCAGTACTTC.

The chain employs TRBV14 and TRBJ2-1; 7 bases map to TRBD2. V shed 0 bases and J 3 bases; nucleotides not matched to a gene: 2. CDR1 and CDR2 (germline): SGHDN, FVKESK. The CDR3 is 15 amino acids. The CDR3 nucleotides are TGTGCCAGCAGCCAAGATGGGAGGGACTACAATGAGCAGTTCTTC. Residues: CASSQDGRDYNEQFF.

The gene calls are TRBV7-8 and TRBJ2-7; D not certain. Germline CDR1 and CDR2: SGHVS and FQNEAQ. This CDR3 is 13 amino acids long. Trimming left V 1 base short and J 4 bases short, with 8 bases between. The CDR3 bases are TGTGCCAGCAGCTTAGGACACCAATACGAGCAGTACTTC. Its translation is CASSLGHQYEQYF.

CDR3 coding DNA: TGTGCCAGCAGCTTTAGCGGGGGGGGCACAGATACGCAGTATTTT. This translates into CASSFSGGGTDTQYF. The gene calls are TRBV5-4 and TRBJ2-3; 11 nucleotides agree with TRBD2. The V gene end was trimmed by 2 bases and the J gene end by 1 base; junction bases not matched to a gene: 0. The germline V gene has CDR1 SGHNT and CDR2 YYREEE (reference sequence). The CDR3 covers 15 residues.

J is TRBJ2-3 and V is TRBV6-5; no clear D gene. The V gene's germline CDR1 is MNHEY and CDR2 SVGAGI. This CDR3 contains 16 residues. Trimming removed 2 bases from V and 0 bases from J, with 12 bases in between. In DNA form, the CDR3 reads TGTGCCAGCAGTTACCTCACGGTGCCTAGCACAGATACGCAGTATTTT. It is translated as CASSYLTVPSTDTQYF.